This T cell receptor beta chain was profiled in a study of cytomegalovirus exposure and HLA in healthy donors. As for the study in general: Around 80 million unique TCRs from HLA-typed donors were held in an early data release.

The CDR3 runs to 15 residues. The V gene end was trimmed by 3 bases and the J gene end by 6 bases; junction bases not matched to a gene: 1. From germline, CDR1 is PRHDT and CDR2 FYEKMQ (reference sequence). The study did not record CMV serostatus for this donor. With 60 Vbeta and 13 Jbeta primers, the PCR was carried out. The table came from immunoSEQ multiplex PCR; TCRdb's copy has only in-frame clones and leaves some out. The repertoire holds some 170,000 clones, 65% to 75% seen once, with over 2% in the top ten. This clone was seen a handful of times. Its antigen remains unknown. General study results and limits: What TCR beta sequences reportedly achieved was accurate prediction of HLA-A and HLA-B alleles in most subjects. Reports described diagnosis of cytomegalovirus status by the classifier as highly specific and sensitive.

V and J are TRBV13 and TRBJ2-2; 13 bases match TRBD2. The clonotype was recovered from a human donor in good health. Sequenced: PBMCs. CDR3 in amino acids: CASSFTSGGAGELFF. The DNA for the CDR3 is TGTGCCAGCAGCTTCACTAGCGGGGGGGCCGGGGAGCTGTTTTTT.